The 2 T cell receptor beta chains in this list originate from one sample, sequenced in a study of blood T cell repertoires in COVID-19. The assay was immunoSEQ multiplex PCR, and TCRdb's table has in-frame clones only and misses some. The profile shows roughly 400,000 clones, roughly 90% of them singletons. Input material: PBMCs or T cells enriched from blood (not recorded which). The receptors stem from a woman younger than 45 who had recovered from COVID-19.

The rearrangement links TRBV19 to TRBJ2-7; 12 nucleotides align to TRBD1. With 5 bases clipped from V and 7 bases from J, the junction kept 6 bases outside the gene matches. The CDR3 is 14 residues long. Per the germline V gene, CDR1 is LNHDA and CDR2 is SQIVND (reference sequence). CDR3 region: CASSWGQGAREQYF. In nucleotides, the CDR3 is TGTGCCAGTAGTTGGGGACAGGGGGCGAGAGAGCAGTACTTC.

V is TRBV11-3 and J is TRBJ2-5; 7 bases are a match to TRBD1. CDR3 length: 15 residues. V dropped 1 base and J dropped 1; count of bases not matched to a gene: 3. Looked up from germline, CDR1 is SGHNT and CDR2 is YENEEA. CDR3 sequence reads: CASSLGGQSQETQYF. As DNA, the CDR3 is TGTGCCAGCAGCTTAGGGGGACAGTCCCAAGAGACCCAGTACTTC.